Detailed here is one TCR beta chain. What this receptor recognizes is not known. Qualities for individual bases were not recorded, and no much larger clone is one base off. Whole blood was collected in K2EDTA tubes by collaborating institutions according to the institutions' own protocols. For TCRbeta analysis, collaborators shipped samples as frozen whole blood, isolated PBMCs, or DNA extracted from either of those sample types. From cysteine to phenylalanine, the CDR3 is 14 amino acids long. Just the 42-base CDR3 DNA is kept, in frame starting at base 1. According to the germline V gene (reference sequence), CDR1 reads DFQATT and CDR2 reads SNEGSKA. Trimming costs V 3 bases and J 0 bases, and their ends lie 9 bases apart. This entry belongs to a study of blood T cell repertoires in COVID-19 (TCRdb year 2020). A note on the overall study: Samples from collaborators originated in the United States, Italy and Spain and spanned both the acute and convalescent phases of COVID-19. The prospective study material was composed of cDNA or gDNA derived from T cells, B-cell-depleted T cells, or PBMCs. Deeply sampled blood TCRbeta repertoires from subjects exposed to, actively infected with, or recovered from COVID-19 were included in the dataset. A freely available public database, intended as a resource for researchers studying the immune response to SARS-CoV-2, is where the repertoires were released. The samples were drawn from the first 160 participants of the ongoing ImmuneRACE study and from some 1,300 subjects provided by 6 global collaborators. Sample metadata almost always included a de-identified subject ID, COVID-19 status, age in years and sex. HLA class I and class II types, where available, came from metadata supplied by the sample provider rather than from assay-based typing.

The immunoSEQ Assay, a bias-controlled multiplex PCR, was used to amplify TCRbeta CDR3 regions from genomic DNA. The paper's processing steps were these. The number of nucleated cells in each sample was estimated by amplification of reference gene primers within the assay. To quantify the absolute abundance of each unique TCRbeta CDR3 rearrangement, sequence reads were collapsed and filtered. Productive Simpson clonality was computed per sample as the square root of Simpson's diversity index over productive rearrangements. Here the immuneACCESS table is served through TCRdb, limited to in-frame sequences with V and J called. Missing clones are a known gap in these copies; in checked studies unresolved V genes cover under half, and the rest lacks a known reason. The V and J calls and clone size were taken over from that table, and D and trimming were inferred from the DNA. The sample table contains more than 75,000 clones; only one count was recorded for approximately 80% of them. Together, the top ten hold around 12% of the sample.

Study-level results and caveats: The amount of clinical and demographic metadata varied by source and participant and was provided uncurated.

The sequence was collected from a human donor in a cohort sampled during active COVID-19. The sample taken for sequencing was peripheral blood. The V gene is TRBV20-1 and the J gene is TRBJ1-3; too little of a D gene remains to name it. This receptor has the CDR3 CSASIPNSGNTIYF. The base sequence is TGCAGTGCTAGTATCCCTAACTCTGGAAACACCATATATTTT.